This T cell receptor beta chain emerged from a study of blood T cells in healthy people across ages. Whole-study findings and limits: It was found that TCR beta diversity correlated strongly with the percentage of naive T cells.

V was cut by 1 base and J by 6 bases, with 10 bases left in between. Germline values: CDR1 SGHTA, CDR2 FQGNSA. This CDR3 region has 13 residues. In each sample, at least 7 million PBMCs were isolated. Sample-barcoded 5' priming and a J-beta primer mix drove a second PCR of 7 to 11 cycles. MiXCR, run by TCRdb on the 5' RACE reads, gives a single entry per CDR3 protein. The repertoire consists of about 1.8 million distinct CDR3 sequences, with less than 50% occurring once and the leading ten covering over 2%. A note on this clonotype: Its antigen is unknown.

The chain uses TRBV7-2 and TRBJ2-7; no definite D call. This receptor was identified in a woman in her forties in good health. Material for sequencing was blood. The CDR3: CASSLESWLEQYF. CDR3 DNA: TGTGCCAGCAGCTTAGAAAGTTGGCTCGAGCAGTACTTC.